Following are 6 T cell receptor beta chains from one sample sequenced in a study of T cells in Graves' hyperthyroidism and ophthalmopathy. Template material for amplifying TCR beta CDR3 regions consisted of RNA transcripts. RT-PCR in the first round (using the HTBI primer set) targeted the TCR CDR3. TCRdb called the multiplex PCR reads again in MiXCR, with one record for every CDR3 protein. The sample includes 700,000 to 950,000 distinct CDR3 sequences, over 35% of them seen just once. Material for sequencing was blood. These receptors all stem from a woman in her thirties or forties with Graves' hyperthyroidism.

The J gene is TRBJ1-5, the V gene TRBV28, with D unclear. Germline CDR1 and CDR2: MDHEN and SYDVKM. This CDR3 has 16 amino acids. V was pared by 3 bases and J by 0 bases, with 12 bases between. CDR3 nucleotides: TGTGCCAGCAGTTTGCTAGCCAGATATAGCAATCAGCCCCAGCATTTT. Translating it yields CASSLLARYSNQPQHF.

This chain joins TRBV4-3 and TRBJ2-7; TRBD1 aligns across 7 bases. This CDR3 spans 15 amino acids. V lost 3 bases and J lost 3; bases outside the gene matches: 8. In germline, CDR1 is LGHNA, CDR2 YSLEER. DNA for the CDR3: TGCGCCAGCAGCCAGGGAGACAGGGCAAGCTACGAGCAGTACTTC. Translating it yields CASSQGDRASYEQYF.

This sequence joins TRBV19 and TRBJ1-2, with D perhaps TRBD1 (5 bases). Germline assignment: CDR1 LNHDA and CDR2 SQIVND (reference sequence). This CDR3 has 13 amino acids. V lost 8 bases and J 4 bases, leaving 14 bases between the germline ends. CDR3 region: CASGTGTVYGYTF. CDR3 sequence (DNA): TGTGCCAGTGGTACCGGGACCGTCTATGGCTACACCTTC.

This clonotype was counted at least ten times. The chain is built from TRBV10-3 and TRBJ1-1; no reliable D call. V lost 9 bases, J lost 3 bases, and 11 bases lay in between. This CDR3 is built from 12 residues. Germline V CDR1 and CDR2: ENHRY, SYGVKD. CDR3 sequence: CAINYSDTEAFF. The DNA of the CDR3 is TGTGCCATTAATTACAGTGACACTGAAGCTTTCTTT.

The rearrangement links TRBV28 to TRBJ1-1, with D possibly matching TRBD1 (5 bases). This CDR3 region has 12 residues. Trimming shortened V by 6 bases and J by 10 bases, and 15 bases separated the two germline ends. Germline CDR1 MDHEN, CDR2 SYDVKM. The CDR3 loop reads CASSPPDSVAFF. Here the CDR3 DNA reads TGTGCCAGCAGCCCACCCGACAGTGTAGCTTTCTTT.

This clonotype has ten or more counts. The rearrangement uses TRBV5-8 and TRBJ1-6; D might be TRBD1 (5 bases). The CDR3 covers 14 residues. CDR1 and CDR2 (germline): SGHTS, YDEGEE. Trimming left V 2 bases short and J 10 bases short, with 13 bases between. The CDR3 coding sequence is TGTGCCAGCAGCTTCGGGGGATCGGGATCACCCCTCCACTTT. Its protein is CASSFGGSGSPLHF.